Shown below are 25 T cell receptor beta chains from a single sample sequenced in a study of CXCR3-negative and CXCR3-positive naive CD8 T cells. UMI-labeled 5' RACE yielded the TRB cDNA libraries. TCRdb derives one entry per CDR3 protein from the 5' RACE reads, leaving out DNA. The clone table shows tens of thousands of distinct CDR3 sequences, with the ten largest holding approximately 0.5%. Study findings and constraints: Compared with CXCR3-negative naive cells, CXCR3-positive naive cells showed more hydrophobic TRB CDR3s.

These TCRs' antigens remain unknown. The sequenced sample consisted of naive CXCR3+ CD8+ T cells from blood. Subset indicated: CD45RO-CCR7+CD27+CD95- naive CD8+ T cells expressing CXCR3 (TNR3+). Every receptor here comes from a human donor in good health. Some clones in this sample may be carry-over from other donors' samples.

This chain uses TRBV21-1 with TRBJ2-1; TCRdb picks TRBD2, but there is no DNA to check that call. TRBV21-1 is a pseudogene segment. The CDR3 covers 15 residues. The CDR3 loop is CASSPQRDGKNEQFF.

The chain has TRBV6-5 and TRBJ2-2; with no DNA, the TCRdb D assignment of TRBD2 cannot be verified. Looked up from germline, CDR1 is MNHEY and CDR2 is SVGAGI. The CDR3 spans 16 residues. The CDR3: CASSPLAGGNTGELFF.

J is TRBJ2-7 and V is TRBV29-1; TCRdb's assignment of TRBD1 cannot be checked, as there is no DNA. Germline V CDR1 and CDR2: SQVTM, ANQGSEA. The CDR3 consists of 14 residues. The chain's CDR3 is CSVEGDGAPYEQYF.

The chain links TRBV10-3 to TRBJ2-2; there is no DNA to check the TCRdb D call of TRBD1. The CDR3 runs to 16 residues. Germline CDR1 ENHRY, CDR2 SYGVKD. The CDR3 loop is CAISERDREHTGELFF.

The chain combines TRBV29-1 with TRBJ2-7. Germline V gene data show CDR1 as SQVTM and CDR2 as ANQGSEA. The CDR3 contains 12 residues. CDR3 sequence reads: CSVEGIAYEQYF.

This sequence joins TRBV30 and TRBJ1-1. Germline-derived CDR1 and CDR2 are GTSNPN and SVGIG (reference sequence). The CDR3 runs to 13 residues. CDR3 in amino acids: CAWSLGGNTEAFF.

V gene TRBV28 combines with J gene TRBJ2-2; the D call from TCRdb, TRBD2, cannot be confirmed without DNA. CDR3 length: 15 residues. CDR1 is MDHEN and CDR2 is SYDVKM in the germline V gene. The CDR3 sequence is CASTSGLRNTGELFF.

The chain joins TRBV7-8 to TRBJ1-2; TCRdb calls TRBD1, which cannot be checked without DNA. The CDR3 contains 13 residues. In germline, CDR1 is SGHVS, CDR2 FQNEAQ. This CDR3 reads CASSLRTDYGYTF.

This chain joins TRBV5-5 and TRBJ2-5; the TCRdb call, TRBD2, lacks DNA for checking. The length of the CDR3 is 14 residues. Germline V gene data show CDR1 as SGHKS and CDR2 as YYEKEE (reference sequence). The CDR3 spells CASSPERGAITQYF.

This chain links TRBV24-1 with TRBJ1-1; TCRdb designates TRBD1, a call that cannot be tested without DNA. In germline, CDR1 is KGHDR, CDR2 SFDVKD. CDR3 length equals 14 residues. The CDR3 protein is CATSTPGERTEAFF.

The gene calls are TRBV29-1 and TRBJ2-7. Germline V gives CDR1 SQVTM, CDR2 ANQGSEA. The CDR3 loop spans 13 amino acids. The CDR3 spells CSVADGMAYEQYF.

This chain links TRBV29-1 with TRBJ2-7. This CDR3 contains 12 residues. Germline V gene data show CDR1 as SQVTM and CDR2 as ANQGSEA. The CDR3 spells CSVAVDDYEQYF.

The chain carries TRBV27 and TRBJ1-2; TCRdb calls TRBD1, which cannot be checked without DNA. CDR3 size: 14 residues. The germline V gene has CDR1 MNHEY and CDR2 SMNVEV (reference sequence). The chain's CDR3 is CASSPETGFGGYTF.

V is TRBV29-1 and J is TRBJ2-5; the D call from TCRdb, TRBD1, cannot be confirmed without DNA. The CDR3 length is 15 residues. Germline loops: CDR1 SQVTM, CDR2 ANQGSEA. This chain's CDR3 is CSVEEGTAYQETQYF. Full variable domain (rest looked up from reference TRBV29-1 and TRBJ2-5): SAVISQKPSRDICQRGTSLTIQCQVDSQVTMMFWYRQQPGQSLTLIATANQGSEATYESGFVIDKFPISRPNLTFSTLTVSNMSPEDSSIYLCSVEEGTAYQETQYFGPGTRLLVL.

The chain combines TRBV5-1 with TRBJ1-6. Germline CDR1 reads SGHRS; CDR2 reads YFSETQ. This CDR3 is 16 amino acids long. CDR3: CASSSGRKVDNSPLHF.

The chain carries TRBV27 and TRBJ1-5. The CDR3 length is 15 residues. The germline V gene has CDR1 MNHEY and CDR2 SMNVEV (reference sequence). CDR3 sequence reads: CASSLSRRSNQPQHF.

The chain couples TRBV19 to TRBJ2-1; the D call from TCRdb, TRBD2, cannot be confirmed without DNA. This CDR3 region has 16 residues. Germline loops: CDR1 LNHDA, CDR2 SQIVND (reference sequence). CDR3: CASSTLAGGSYNEQFF. Variable domain in full (rest from reference TRBV19 and TRBJ2-1): DGGITQSPKYLFRKEGQNVTLSCEQNLNHDAMYWYRQDPGQGLRLIYYSQIVNDFQKGDIAEGYSVSREKKESFPLTVTSAQKNPTAFYLCASSTLAGGSYNEQFFGPGTRLTVL.

The CDR3 region is CASSPRLADLDTQYF. The genes are TRBV28 and TRBJ2-3; TCRdb picks TRBD2, but there is no DNA to check that call. CDR3 length equals 15 residues. Germline V gene sequence: CDR1 MDHEN, CDR2 SYDVKM.

The CDR3 is CASRTGDSYEQYF. The chain couples TRBV5-1 to TRBJ2-7. Germline V gives CDR1 SGHRS, CDR2 YFSETQ. The CDR3 spans 13 residues.

This sequence joins TRBV5-6 and TRBJ2-5. The CDR3 length is 14 residues. Germline values: CDR1 SGHDT, CDR2 YYEEEE. The CDR3 sequence is CASSLYGNRETQYF.

The V gene is TRBV4-3, the J gene TRBJ1-1. This CDR3 has 15 residues. The germline V gene encodes CDR1 LGHNA and CDR2 YSLEER. The chain's CDR3 is CASSQDSRPNTEAFF.

The genes are TRBV7-9 and TRBJ1-1; the TCRdb D gene call, TRBD1, has no DNA to confirm it. The CDR3 is 16 residues long. CDR1 and CDR2 (germline): SEHNR, FQNEAQ (reference sequence). CDR3 residues: CASSLGFGQGVTEAFF. Full variable domain (remainder filled in from reference TRBV7-9 and TRBJ1-1): DTGVSQNPRHKITKRGQNVTFRCDPISEHNRLYWYRQTLGQGPEFLTYFQNEAQLEKSRLLSDRFSAERPKGSFSTLEIQRTEQGDSAMYLCASSLGFGQGVTEAFFGQGTRLTVV.

The V gene is TRBV2, the J gene TRBJ2-7; without DNA, the TCRdb call of TRBD2 cannot be checked. This CDR3 spans 13 amino acids. CDR1 and CDR2 (germline): SNHLY, FYNNEI. This CDR3 is CASGLAGRIEQYF.

The rearrangement uses TRBV29-1 and TRBJ2-1; the D call of TRBD1 rests on TCRdb alone, since no DNA is present to check it. The CDR3 length is 13 residues. CDR1 SQVTM and CDR2 ANQGSEA come from the germline V gene. CDR3 sequence: CSVSGPRGDEQFF.

The CDR3 is CASSRVRGEQYF. The V call is TRBV12-3 or TRBV12-4, the J call TRBJ2-7; as DNA is missing, the TRBD1 call by TCRdb cannot be tested. The CDR3 is 12 amino acids.